A single sample gave rise to the 15 T cell receptor beta chains below, sequenced in a study of T-cell memory formation after mild COVID-19. MiXCR was run by TCRdb on the 5' RACE reads, yielding one entry per CDR3 protein. The sample lists approximately 210,000 distinct CDR3 sequences, around 17% occurring once. The sample consisted of PBMCs or a T cell subset sorted from them (not recorded which). These receptor sequences come from an adult woman who had mild COVID-19 (a few samples of this study predate the infection). Cell type and time point are not known.

At least ten counts were recorded for this clonotype. The chain has TRBV18 and TRBJ2-7; 9 positions match TRBD1. V shed 3 bases, J shed 3 bases, and the junction held 9 bases outside the gene matches. CDR1 and CDR2 from the germline V gene are KGHSH and LQKENI. This CDR3 contains 16 residues. The CDR3: CASSPTGTGQLYEQYF. The CDR3, as DNA: TGTGCCAGCTCACCTACCGGGACAGGGCAACTCTACGAGCAGTACTTC.

This clonotype has ten or more counts. The rearrangement joins TRBV11-2 to TRBJ2-3, with D perhaps matching TRBD1 or TRBD2 (7 bases each). Germline V lookup: CDR1 SGHAT, CDR2 FQNNGV. The ends were cut back, 5 bases at V and 2 bases at J, with 20 bases in the middle. The CDR3 is 17 residues long. CDR3 DNA: TGTGCCAGCAGCCCAGGGGGGTCGGGGGGCTACACAGATACGCAGTATTTT. Translated, it gives CASSPGGSGGYTDTQYF.

A few counts support this clonotype. The rearrangement links TRBV6-5 to TRBJ2-2, with 10 bases fitting TRBD2. CDR3 size: 19 residues. From germline, CDR1 is MNHEY and CDR2 SVGAGI. Trimming cost V 2 bases and J 4 bases; bases outside gene matches: 13. The CDR3 nucleotides are TGTGCCAGCAGTTACGGCTGGACTAGCGGAGGGGGCACCACCGGGGAGCTGTTTTTT. Protein product: CASSYGWTSGGGTTGELFF.

The table lists this clonotype with a few counts. The chain uses TRBV12-3 or TRBV12-4 and TRBJ1-2, with D maybe TRBD1 (5 bases). The CDR3 contains 15 residues. The V gene lost 4 bases and the J gene lost 0 bases, with 12 bases spanning the gap. CDR3 sequence (DNA): TGTGCCAGCAGTTCACGACGGGGGGCTAACTATGGCTACACCTTC. As protein: CASSSRRGANYGYTF.

This chain links TRBV12-3 or TRBV12-4 with TRBJ2-3, with no clear D. The CDR3 totals 15 residues. The germline V and J ends were trimmed by 3 bases and 2 bases, with 12 bases remaining between them. CDR3: CASSLSNSPTDTQYF. In nucleotides, the CDR3 is TGTGCCAGCAGTTTGTCCAACAGTCCCACAGATACGCAGTATTTT.

V and J are TRBV9 and TRBJ2-3, with TRBD2 matching over 8 bases. The CDR3 is 15 residues long. CDR1 and CDR2 from the germline V gene are SGDLS and YYNGEE. V was pared by 2 bases and J by 0 bases, with 2 bases of the junction left unmatched. The CDR3 DNA is TGTGCCAGCAGCGTTCAGCGGGGGAGCACAGATACGCAGTATTTT. Protein: CASSVQRGSTDTQYF. The whole variable domain, remainder taken from reference TRBV9 and TRBJ2-3, is DSGVTQTPKHLITATGQRVTLRCSPRSGDLSVYWYQQSLDQGLQFLIQYYNGEERAKGNILERFSAQQFPDLHSELNLSSLELGDSALYFCASSVQRGSTDTQYFGPGTRLTVL.

The chain is built from TRBV7-2 and TRBJ2-7, with a possible D match to TRBD1 (6 bases). Germline CDR1 SGHTA, CDR2 FQGNSA. With 6 bases removed from V and 4 bases from J, the gap between germline ends came to 16 bases. CDR3 length: 14 residues. CDR3 coding DNA: TGTGCCAGCAGTCCGACAGGTTCAGTTTACGAGCAGTACTTC. This translates into CASSPTGSVYEQYF.

The chain is built from TRBV10-3 and TRBJ2-5, with 10 bases lining up with TRBD2. Germline trimming cut 5 bases from V and 2 bases from J; bases unmatched to any gene: 5. The germline V gene encodes CDR1 ENHRY and CDR2 SYGVKD. The CDR3 totals 15 residues. The CDR3 DNA sequence: TGTGCCATCAGTTCAATAGCGGGAGGACAAGAGACCCAGTACTTC. Its protein is CAISSIAGGQETQYF.

This chain uses TRBV7-9 with TRBJ1-2, with D unclear. The CDR3 totals 14 residues. The germline V gene has CDR1 SEHNR and CDR2 FQNEAQ (reference sequence). Between the trimmed V and J ends, which lost 0 bases and 8 bases, there was a span of 13 bases. CDR3 residues: CASSLAEGKGGYTF. The CDR3 nucleotides read TGTGCCAGCAGCTTAGCGGAGGGTAAAGGGGGCTACACCTTC. The full variable domain, with the rest looked up from reference TRBV7-9 and TRBJ1-2, is DTGVSQNPRHKITKRGQNVTFRCDPISEHNRLYWYRQTLGQGPEFLTYFQNEAQLEKSRLLSDRFSAERPKGSFSTLEIQRTEQGDSAMYLCASSLAEGKGGYTFGSGTRLTVV.

Only a few counts were recorded for this clonotype. The chain combines TRBV12-3 or TRBV12-4 with TRBJ1-1; no clear D gene. CDR3 length: 13 residues. V was shortened by 5 bases and J by 3 bases, with 10 bases between the two germline ends. The chain's CDR3 is CASSKSGYTEAFF. DNA for the CDR3: TGTGCCAGCAGTAAGAGTGGGTACACTGAAGCTTTCTTT.

This chain's CDR3 is CASSRTSGPQGTDTQYF. Here the CDR3 DNA reads TGTGCCAGCAGTCGGACTAGCGGCCCTCAGGGCACAGATACGCAGTATTTT. The chain links TRBV6-1 to TRBJ2-3; 10 bases line up with TRBD2. This CDR3 region has 17 residues. Germline V gene sequence: CDR1 MNHNS, CDR2 SASEGT. V lost 5 bases and J lost 1; bases outside the gene matches: 9.

On this clonotype: The CDR3 does not close with the conserved phenylalanine or tryptophan, likely indicating a read error. The chain employs TRBV18 and TRBJ1-1, with a weak D call TRBD1 (6 bases). V shed 3 bases and J shed 3 bases, with 8 bases lying between them. Germline lookup yields CDR1 KGHSH and CDR2 LQKENI. This CDR3 is 13 amino acids long. Here the CDR3 DNA reads TGTGCCAGCTCACCGCAGGGGTACACTGAAGCTTTCTAT. It yields the protein CASSPQGYTEAFY.

The chain joins TRBV2 to TRBJ1-6; no definite D call. The CDR3 loop spans 19 amino acids. Trimming pared 3 bases from V and 7 bases from J, leaving 25 bases between. Per germline, CDR1 SNHLY and CDR2 FYNNEI. CDR3 residues: CASSETAPHERIVNSPLHF. The CDR3 DNA follows: TGTGCCAGCAGTGAGACGGCCCCCCACGAGCGTATCGTGAATTCACCCCTCCACTTT.

This clonotype was detected a few times. The chain combines TRBV2 with TRBJ2-7, with a possible D match to TRBD2 (5 bases). The V gene lost 4 bases and the J gene lost 6 bases, with 19 bases spanning the gap. The length of the CDR3 is 15 residues. CDR1 is SNHLY and CDR2 is FYNNEI in the germline V gene. In DNA, the CDR3 is TGTGCCAGCAGTGCCCCCGTAGGGAGCCTCGGCGAGCAGTACTTC. This encodes CASSAPVGSLGEQYF.

This clonotype was seen many times. V is TRBV10-3 and J is TRBJ2-1; 7 bases agree with TRBD1. There are 16 residues in the CDR3. CDR1 ENHRY and CDR2 SYGVKD come from the germline V gene. J gave up 4 bases and V 3 bases, and 9 bases lay outside the gene matches. CDR3 coding DNA: TGTGCCATCAGTGAAGGGGGACAGCTCGGGTACAATGAGCAGTTCTTC. It specifies CAISEGGQLGYNEQFF.